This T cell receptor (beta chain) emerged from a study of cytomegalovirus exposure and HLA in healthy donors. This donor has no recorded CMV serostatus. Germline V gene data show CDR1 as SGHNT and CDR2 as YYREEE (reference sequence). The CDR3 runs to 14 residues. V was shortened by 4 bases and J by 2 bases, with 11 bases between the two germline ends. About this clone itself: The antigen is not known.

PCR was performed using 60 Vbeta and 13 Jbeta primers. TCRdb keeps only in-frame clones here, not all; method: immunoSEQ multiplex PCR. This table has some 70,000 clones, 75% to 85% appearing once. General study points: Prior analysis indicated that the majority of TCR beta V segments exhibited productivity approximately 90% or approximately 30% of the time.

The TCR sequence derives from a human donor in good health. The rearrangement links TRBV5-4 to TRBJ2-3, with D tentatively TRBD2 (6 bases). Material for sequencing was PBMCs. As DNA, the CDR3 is TGTGCCAGCAGCCTGGGACTCTTCACAGATACGCAGTATTTT. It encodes CASSLGLFTDTQYF.